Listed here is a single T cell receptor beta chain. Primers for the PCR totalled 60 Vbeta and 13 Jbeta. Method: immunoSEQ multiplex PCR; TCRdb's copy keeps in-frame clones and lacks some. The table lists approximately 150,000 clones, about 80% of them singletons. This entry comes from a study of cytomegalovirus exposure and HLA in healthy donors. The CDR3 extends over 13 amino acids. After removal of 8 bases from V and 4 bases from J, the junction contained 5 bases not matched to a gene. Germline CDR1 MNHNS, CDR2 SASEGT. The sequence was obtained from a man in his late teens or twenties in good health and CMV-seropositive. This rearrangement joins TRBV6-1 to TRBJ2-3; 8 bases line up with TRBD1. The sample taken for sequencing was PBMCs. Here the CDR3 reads CASSDRDADTQYF. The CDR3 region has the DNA TGTGCCAGCTCGGACAGGGACGCAGATACGCAGTATTTT.